This T cell receptor (beta chain) was recorded in a study of regulatory T cells in long-lasting Graves disease. Study findings and constraints: Persistent disease was associated with favored TRBV28 usage and with favored use of TRBJ1-2 and TRBJ2-5. Persistent Graves' disease cases displayed lower TCR diversity than newly diagnosed ones. Thyroid tissue went unstudied; only peripheral blood was examined.

Germline V gives CDR1 SEHNR, CDR2 FQNEAQ (reference sequence). V trimming: 6 bases; J trimming: 3 bases; junction bases outside the gene matches: 4. The CDR3 runs 15 residues. Documented time point: newly diagnosed GD, antithyroid drugs for less than 3 months. Following extraction of RNA from PBMCs, that RNA was used to make the TCR library. Criteria from the American Thyroid Association guidelines were applied to diagnose Graves' disease. Both iRepertoire HTBI primers and Arm-PCR of CDR3 regions were used to build the TCR beta libraries. MiXCR was run by TCRdb on the multiplex PCR reads, yielding one entry per CDR3 protein. This sample has about 300,000 distinct CDR3 sequences, with 15% to 20% found just once. In the case of this clonotype: What it binds is not known. A much bigger clone sits one base away, suggesting this may be a read error. The final CDR3 position lacks the conserved phenylalanine or tryptophan, pointing to a likely read error.

Sample: peripheral blood mononuclear cells (PBMCs), taken at new diagnosis, from a patient treated with antithyroid drugs. The TCR sequence derives from a female donor with Graves disease. The chain recombines TRBV7-9 with TRBJ2-4, with 11 bases identical to TRBD2. The CDR3: CASSATSGVKNIQYC. In DNA, the CDR3 is TGTGCCAGCAGTGCGACTAGCGGGGTCAAAAACATTCAGTACTGC.